This T cell receptor (beta chain) came from a study of CD8+ T cells in alopecia areata. V was clipped by 6 bases and J by 0 bases, with 18 bases between them. CDR3 size: 16 residues. Germline CDR1 reads SNHLY; CDR2 reads FYNNEI. Following extraction, RNA underwent reverse transcription to cDNA, which served as the sequencing template. Assay used: immunoSEQ multiplex PCR; TCRdb lists only in-frame clones, some missing. Of some 150,000 clones in the sample, about 66% were seen once. This material consisted of CD8+ T cells sorted from blood, taken at week 0. This chain links TRBV2 with TRBJ2-7; a possible D gene is TRBD2 (5 bases). The TCR originated in a human donor with alopecia areata. The CDR3 loop is CASSGTLAGPSYEQYF. The CDR3 nucleotides are TGTGCCAGCAGCGGAACCCTGGCGGGCCCCTCCTACGAGCAGTACTTC.